The 16 T cell receptor beta chains presented below share a single source sample, sequenced in a study of T cell changes during pregnancy in multiple sclerosis. The data were produced by immunoSEQ multiplex PCR, yet TCRdb's version contains in-frame clones alone and is incomplete. Here the sample spans under 60,000 clones, roughly 94% being singletons. Sequencing was performed on CD4+ T cells from peripheral blood mononuclear cells, taken in the third trimester of pregnancy. These receptors originate from a female donor with multiple sclerosis, enrolled in a pregnancy study.

The chain is built from TRBV11-2 and TRBJ2-5, with 7 bases that match TRBD1. From germline, CDR1 is SGHAT and CDR2 FQNNGV. The CDR3 length is 15 residues. The V and J ends lost 5 bases and 2 bases, in that order; junction bases with no gene match: 8. The CDR3 DNA follows: TGTGCCAGCAGCCCAGGGGACAGTCCTCAAGAGACCCAGTACTTC. Translating it yields CASSPGDSPQETQYF.

This chain links TRBV9 with TRBJ2-1; D possibly corresponds to TRBD2 (5 bases). The germline V and J ends were trimmed by 4 bases and 0 bases, with 11 bases remaining between them. The germline V gene has CDR1 SGDLS and CDR2 YYNGEE. This CDR3 comprises 15 residues. In nucleotides, the CDR3 is TGTGCCAGCAGCCTACTTGCGGGCTCCTACAATGAGCAGTTCTTC. Its protein is CASSLLAGSYNEQFF.

The J gene is TRBJ2-7, the V gene TRBV9, with 9 bases lining up with TRBD1. The V gene's germline CDR1 is SGDLS and CDR2 YYNGEE. CDR3 size: 16 residues. J gave up 2 bases and V 2 bases, and 8 bases lay outside the gene matches. The CDR3 nucleotides are TGTGCCAGCAGCGTCAAGACGGGACAGGGACCCTACGAGCAGTACTTC. As protein: CASSVKTGQGPYEQYF.

The chain uses TRBV18 and TRBJ1-2; tentatively, D is TRBD1 (5 bases). The CDR3 has 15 residues. The V end lost 2 bases, the J end lost 4 bases, and 14 bases lay between the germline ends. Germline V gene sequence: CDR1 KGHSH, CDR2 LQKENI. CDR3 in amino acids: CASSPSGPGFYGYTF. In DNA, the CDR3 is TGTGCCAGCTCACCATCAGGGCCCGGTTTCTATGGCTACACCTTC. The full variable domain, with the rest looked up from reference TRBV18 and TRBJ1-2, is NAGVMQNPRHLVRRRGQEARLRCSPMKGHSHVYWYRQLPEEGLKFMVYLQKENIIDESGMPKERFSAEFPKEGPSILRIQQVVRGDSAAYFCASSPSGPGFYGYTFGSGTRLTVV.

The chain employs TRBV7-9 and TRBJ1-2; tentative D call: TRBD1 (6 bases). V shed 4 bases and J shed 5 bases, with 11 bases lying between them. The CDR3 runs 13 residues. Germline V CDR1 and CDR2: SEHNR, FQNEAQ (reference sequence). Here the CDR3 reads CASSYGTKYGYTF. The CDR3 DNA reads as TGTGCCAGCAGCTACGGGACAAAATATGGCTACACCTTC.

J is TRBJ1-2 and V is TRBV10-3, with D tentatively TRBD1 (5 bases). V lost 5 bases to trimming and J lost 7 bases, with 11 bases between them. Germline V gene sequence: CDR1 ENHRY, CDR2 SYGVKD. The CDR3 length is 12 residues. The CDR3 loop reads CAISSSRVGYTF. The DNA for the CDR3 is TGTGCCATCAGTTCAAGCAGGGTTGGCTACACCTTC.

The J gene is TRBJ2-5, the V gene TRBV10-3; 9 bases are a match to TRBD2. Germline-derived CDR1 and CDR2 are ENHRY and SYGVKD. The CDR3 has 15 amino acids. V lost 3 bases to trimming and J lost 9 bases; unmatched junction nucleotides: 11. DNA for the CDR3: TGTGCCATCAGTGAATCGGCGGGGGGGCCTTCTGCCCAGTACTTC. Its translation: CAISESAGGPSAQYF.

CDR3 loop: CASSTKETQYF. The CDR3 DNA follows: TGTGCCAGTAGTACCAAAGAGACCCAGTACTTC. The V call is TRBV19, the J call TRBJ2-5; D unresolved. Germline CDR1 is LNHDA and CDR2 is SQIVND (reference sequence). V was cut by 4 bases and J by 3 bases, with 3 bases left in between. The CDR3 covers 11 residues.

This sequence joins TRBV15 and TRBJ2-1; weak D call: TRBD1 (6 bases). This CDR3 has 16 amino acids. CDR1 is LNHNV, CDR2 YYDKDF, per germline (reference sequence). The ends were cut back, 0 bases at V and 7 bases at J, with 16 bases in the middle. CDR3 DNA sequence: TGTGCCACCAGCAGAGATATAGGGGCCAGGGGAAATGAGCAGTTCTTC. Its translation: CATSRDIGARGNEQFF.

The gene calls are TRBV9 and TRBJ1-2, with 7 bases aligning to TRBD1. From germline, CDR1 is SGDLS and CDR2 YYNGEE. V was pared by 2 bases and J by 7 bases, with 5 bases of the junction left unmatched. The CDR3 is 13 amino acids. The chain's CDR3 is CASSVRGGSGYTF. The CDR3 bases are TGTGCCAGCAGCGTTCGAGGGGGCTCTGGCTACACCTTC.

This clone showed up just once. The chain has TRBV7-2 and TRBJ1-5; TRBD1 might be the D (5 bases). V was trimmed by 3 bases and J by 2 bases, leaving 11 bases between them. The CDR3 runs 15 residues. In germline, CDR1 is SGHTA, CDR2 FQGNSA. The CDR3 spells CASSFGGVGNQPQHF. For the CDR3, the DNA is TGTGCCAGCAGCTTCGGGGGAGTTGGCAATCAGCCCCAGCATTTT.

The CDR3 sequence is CASSFGDRIFTEQYF. The CDR3 coding sequence is TGCGCCAGCAGCTTCGGGGACAGGATTTTCACCGAGCAGTACTTC. This rearrangement joins TRBV5-1 to TRBJ2-7, with 8 bases aligning to TRBD1. Unmatched junction bases numbered 10, after V lost 2 bases and J lost 6 bases. Germline-derived CDR1 and CDR2 are SGHRS and YFSETQ. The CDR3 spans 15 residues. Based on the CDR3 plus reference TRBV5-1 and TRBJ2-7, the full variable domain is KAGVTQTPRYLIKTRGQQVTLSCSPISGHRSVSWYQQTPGQGLQFLFEYFSETQRNKGNFPGRFSGRQFSNSRSEMNVSTLELGDSALYLCASSFGDRIFTEQYFGPGTRLTVT.

The gene calls are TRBV7-6 and TRBJ1-2; 7 nucleotides match TRBD1. In germline, CDR1 is SGHVS, CDR2 FNYEAQ. Trimming cost V 5 bases and J 0 bases; bases outside gene matches: 3. The CDR3 sequence is 14 residues long. CDR3 nucleotide sequence: TGTGCCAGCAGCCCTGGGACAGCTAACTATGGCTACACCTTC. This translates into CASSPGTANYGYTF.

The sample holds one count of this clone. The V call is TRBV6-5, the J call TRBJ1-2, with D unresolved. V lost 6 bases and J lost 8, with 13 bases in between. Germline CDR1 reads MNHEY; CDR2 reads SVGAGI. This CDR3 has 12 amino acids. The DNA for the CDR3 is TGTGCCAGCAGGCCAGGCATTGGCGGCTACACCTTC. It encodes CASRPGIGGYTF.

The chain uses TRBV29-1 and TRBJ2-7; D call uncertain. Germline CDR1 reads SQVTM; CDR2 reads ANQGSEA. V shed 6 bases and J shed 3 bases, with 12 bases lying between them. CDR3 length equals 12 residues. This CDR3 is CSVRYLSYEQYF. The CDR3 DNA is TGCAGCGTGAGGTACCTAAGCTACGAGCAGTACTTC.

The J gene is TRBJ2-3, the V gene TRBV5-1; TRBD1 matches 9 bases. V shed 4 bases, J shed 5 bases, and the junction held 2 bases outside the gene matches. Per germline, CDR1 SGHRS and CDR2 YFSETQ. CDR3 length equals 13 residues. The chain's CDR3 is CASSRTGEDTQYF. The CDR3 region has the DNA TGCGCCAGCAGCCGGACAGGGGAAGATACGCAGTATTTT. Full variable domain (remainder filled in from reference TRBV5-1 and TRBJ2-3): KAGVTQTPRYLIKTRGQQVTLSCSPISGHRSVSWYQQTPGQGLQFLFEYFSETQRNKGNFPGRFSGRQFSNSRSEMNVSTLELGDSALYLCASSRTGEDTQYFGPGTRLTVL.